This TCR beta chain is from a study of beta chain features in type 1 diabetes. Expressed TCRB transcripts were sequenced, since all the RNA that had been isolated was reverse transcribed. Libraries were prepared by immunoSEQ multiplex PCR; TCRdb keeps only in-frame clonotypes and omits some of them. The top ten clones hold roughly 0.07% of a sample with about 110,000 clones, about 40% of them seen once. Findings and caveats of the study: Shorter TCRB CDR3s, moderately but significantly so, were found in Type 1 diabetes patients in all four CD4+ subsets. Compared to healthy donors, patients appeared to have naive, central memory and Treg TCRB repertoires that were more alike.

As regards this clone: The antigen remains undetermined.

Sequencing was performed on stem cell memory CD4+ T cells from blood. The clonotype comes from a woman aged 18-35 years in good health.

The CDR3 bases are TGTGCCAGCGAATACGGACAGGGGGTCTACGAGCAGTACTTC. It is translated as CASEYGQGVYEQYF. The chain uses TRBV2 and TRBJ2-7; 10 positions match TRBD1. Germline V lookup: CDR1 SNHLY, CDR2 FYNNEI. This CDR3 is built from 14 residues. With 8 bases clipped from V and 3 bases from J, the junction kept 7 bases outside the gene matches.